Presented here are 9 T cell receptor beta chains from one specimen sequenced in a study of early T cells in non-severe SARS-CoV-2 infection. TCRdb reprocessed the 5' RACE reads with MiXCR, giving one entry per CDR3 protein. The top ten hold about 9.3% of the sample, which has about 59,000 distinct CDR3 sequences, 13% seen once. The specimen was whole blood, collected at baseline. All receptors come from an adult who was a healthcare worker with PCR-confirmed SARS-CoV-2 infection or an uninfected control (not recorded which).

In its sample, this clonotype was seen a few times. The chain is built from TRBV10-3 and TRBJ2-7; TRBD2 matches 14 bases. The CDR3 covers 16 residues. Germline CDR1 and CDR2: ENHRY and SYGVKD. Trimming cost V 4 bases and J 4 bases; bases outside gene matches: 6. The CDR3 loop is CAISGPGTSGSYEQYF. The CDR3 nucleotides are TGTGCCATCAGTGGTCCTGGGACTAGCGGGAGTTACGAGCAGTACTTC.

This clonotype has just one count. The chain recombines TRBV28 with TRBJ1-1, with D uncertain. The CDR3 has 14 amino acids. Per the germline V gene, CDR1 is MDHEN and CDR2 is SYDVKM. With 4 bases removed from V and 3 bases from J, the gap between germline ends came to 12 bases. Here the CDR3 reads CASSSGVLDTEAFF. The CDR3 bases are TGTGCCAGCAGTTCTGGAGTTTTGGACACTGAAGCTTTCTTT.

This clonotype appeared many times. This chain joins TRBV4-1 and TRBJ1-1; D unresolved. This CDR3 is built from 12 residues. The V end lost 5 bases, the J end lost 0 bases, and 4 bases lay between the germline ends. CDR1 is MGHRA and CDR2 is YSYEKL in the germline V gene. The CDR3 spells CASSEVNTEAFF. CDR3 sequence (DNA): TGCGCCAGCAGCGAAGTGAACACTGAAGCTTTCTTT.

J is TRBJ2-7 and V is TRBV30; D is uncertain. V lost 2 bases, J lost 3 bases, and 11 bases lay in between. The germline V gene encodes CDR1 GTSNPN and CDR2 SVGIG (reference sequence). The CDR3 has 13 residues. This CDR3 is CAWSIRNNYEQYF. In DNA, the CDR3 is TGTGCCTGGAGTATAAGGAACAACTACGAGCAGTACTTC.

This clonotype rates as medium-sized. The chain links TRBV9 to TRBJ2-1, with D unresolved. The length of the CDR3 is 14 residues. CDR1 and CDR2 (germline): SGDLS, YYNGEE. Between the trimmed V and J ends, which lost 0 bases and 6 bases, there was a span of 10 bases. DNA of the CDR3: TGTGCCAGCAGCGTAGTTTCCGGGTCCAATGAGCAGTTCTTC. Its translation: CASSVVSGSNEQFF.

This clonotype was seen ten or more times. The CDR3 spells CASSDSEREINEQFF. In nucleotides, the CDR3 is TGTGCCAGCAGTGACTCCGAGCGGGAGATTAATGAGCAGTTCTTC. The rearrangement joins TRBV6-4 to TRBJ2-1; 8 nucleotides agree with TRBD2. This CDR3 is built from 15 residues. CDR1 is MRHNA and CDR2 is SNTAGT in the germline V gene. V shed 0 bases, J shed 7 bases, and the junction held 5 bases outside the gene matches.

This clonotype was recorded many times. The chain employs TRBV20-1 and TRBJ1-1, with D maybe TRBD1 (6 bases). V dropped 5 bases and J dropped 0 bases, with 16 bases sitting between them. Germline V lookup: CDR1 DFQATT, CDR2 SNEGSKA (reference sequence). This CDR3 contains 15 residues. The chain's CDR3 is CSASSGVTVNTEAFF. CDR3 nucleotide sequence: TGCAGTGCTTCCTCAGGGGTGACAGTGAACACTGAAGCTTTCTTT.

This clonotype was seen only a few times. CDR3 protein: CASSLQQGASVYEQYF. The CDR3 DNA reads as TGTGCCAGCAGCCTTCAACAGGGGGCGTCCGTCTACGAGCAGTACTTC. This sequence joins TRBV14 and TRBJ2-7; 9 bases map to TRBD1. This CDR3 has 16 residues. CDR1 and CDR2 (germline): SGHDN, FVKESK. The junction had 10 bases not matched to a gene; V was cut back by 4 bases and J by 3 bases.

This clonotype was observed a handful of times. The V call is TRBV2, the J call TRBJ1-5; D not certain. Germline V gene data show CDR1 as SNHLY and CDR2 as FYNNEI. This CDR3 has 14 amino acids. V lost 2 bases and J lost 0, with 5 bases in between. In nucleotides, the CDR3 is TGTGCCAGCAGTGAAATGTATAGCAATCAGCCCCAGCATTTT. It is translated as CASSEMYSNQPQHF.